This T cell receptor (beta chain) was sequenced during a study of T cell responses to AZD1222 COVID-19 vaccine. Overall study results and limits: Just a handful of AZD1222 recipients tested seropositive at baseline. Clonal diversity was possibly underestimated, and white British individuals and females predominated among donors.

Trimming removed 1 base at V and 6 bases at J, with 12 bases between. Germline V gives CDR1 LNHDA, CDR2 SQIVND (reference sequence). CDR3 length equals 14 residues. As to this clone: Its antigen is undetermined.

The protocol was immunoSEQ multiplex PCR, while the TCRdb copy is restricted to in-frame clones and leaves out a portion. This sample has about 120,000 clones, with less than 90% found just once. V is TRBV19 and J is TRBJ1-2, with D maybe TRBD1 (5 bases). The starting material was peripheral blood, obtained on day 0 of AZD1222 vaccination. This TCR derives from an adult in good health. The CDR3 DNA follows: TGTGCCAGTAGTATAGGAGGGGACTTCGATGGCTACACCTTC. The encoded protein is CASSIGGDFDGYTF.